The next 21 T cell receptor beta chains were all read from a single sample in a study of blood T cell repertoires in COVID-19. Here immunoSEQ multiplex PCR was the method, and the copy in TCRdb shows in-frame clones only, minus some. The table shows some 59,000 clones, with about nine tenths occurring only once. Sequenced material: peripheral blood. The receptors here all came from a man aged 55 to 70 with acute or convalescent COVID-19.

The chain employs TRBV24-1 and TRBJ2-5; D is possibly TRBD1 (6 bases). CDR1 is KGHDR and CDR2 is SFDVKD in the germline V gene. Deletions cut 3 bases from V and 3 bases from J, with 7 bases between. CDR3 size: 13 residues. This chain's CDR3 is CATSDGGKETQYF. The CDR3 DNA follows: TGTGCCACCAGTGATGGGGGCAAAGAGACCCAGTACTTC.

The genes are TRBV10-3 and TRBJ1-1, with a weak D call TRBD1 (5 bases). V lost 2 bases and J 10 bases, leaving 11 bases between the germline ends. The CDR3 covers 12 residues. Germline assignment: CDR1 ENHRY and CDR2 SYGVKD. CDR3 in DNA: TGTGCCATCAGTGAGGCAGGGCTCGGAGCTTTCTTT. Amino acid sequence: CAISEAGLGAFF.

This clone appeared once. The chain joins TRBV5-1 to TRBJ2-3; 11 bases are a match to TRBD2. Looked up from germline, CDR1 is SGHRS and CDR2 is YFSETQ. The J segment lost 2 bases and the V segment lost 4 bases, leaving 3 bases of the junction unmatched. CDR3 size: 15 residues. As DNA, the CDR3 is TGCGCCAGCAGCCTGGGACTAGCGGACACAGATACGCAGTATTTT. Its translation is CASSLGLADTDTQYF.

This clone was seen only a few times. The chain joins TRBV7-9 to TRBJ1-6; 10 bases are a match to TRBD1. Germline V gene sequence: CDR1 SEHNR, CDR2 FQNEAQ (reference sequence). This CDR3 region has 17 residues. J was trimmed by 9 bases and V by 5 bases; bases with no gene match: 13. CDR3 DNA sequence: TGTGCCAGCAGCCTAGGCGGGGCAGGGACAGGGGCTTCACCCCTCCACTTT. Protein: CASSLGGAGTGASPLHF.

The chain couples TRBV10-3 to TRBJ1-2, with a possible D match to TRBD1 (5 bases). Trimming cost V 2 bases and J 2 bases, with 9 bases left between them. This CDR3 region has 14 residues. Germline CDR1 is ENHRY and CDR2 is SYGVKD. CDR3 DNA sequence: TGTGCCATCAGTGAGCGACAGCTAAACTATGGCTACACCTTC. Translated: CAISERQLNYGYTF.

J is TRBJ2-7 and V is TRBV3-1 (or the pseudogene TRBV3-2); 9 nucleotides align to TRBD2. The CDR3 sequence is 15 residues long. V lost 4 bases to trimming and J lost 7 bases; unmatched junction nucleotides: 11. Germline CDR1 reads LGHDT; CDR2 reads YNNKEL (reference sequence). The chain's CDR3 is CASSLLSGGSSEQYF. CDR3 sequence (DNA): TGTGCCAGCAGCCTTCTCAGCGGGGGGTCTTCGGAGCAGTACTTC.

The CDR3 bases are TGCGCCAGCAGCTTGCGGCGACATATAGACGAGCAGTACTTC. This codes for CASSLRRHIDEQYF. The chain has TRBV5-1 and TRBJ2-7; no firm D call. The CDR3 consists of 14 residues. The germline CDR1 and CDR2 sequences are SGHRS and YFSETQ. The V end was cut by 1 base, the J end by 5 bases, with 13 bases between.

The gene calls are TRBV2 and TRBJ2-1, with D possibly matching TRBD1 (7 bases). The V end lost 6 bases, the J end lost 2 bases, and 14 bases lay between the germline ends. The germline gives CDR1 SNHLY, CDR2 FYNNEI. The CDR3 totals 15 residues. CDR3 region: CASRAPGGPYNEQFF. CDR3 DNA sequence: TGTGCCAGCAGGGCCCCAGGGGGGCCCTACAATGAGCAGTTCTTC.

The CDR3 DNA sequence: TGTGCCAGTAGTATACAGGGCCAGGGGGGAGAAAAACTGTTTTTT. Residues: CASSIQGQGGEKLFF. This chain joins TRBV19 and TRBJ1-4; 7 bases are shared with TRBD1. The V gene's germline CDR1 is LNHDA and CDR2 SQIVND (reference sequence). V lost 2 bases, J lost 8 bases, and 8 bases stayed unmatched. CDR3 length equals 15 residues.

The V gene is TRBV30, the J gene TRBJ1-4, with D perhaps matching TRBD1 (5 bases). V lost 2 bases, J lost 7 bases, and 14 bases lay in between. Germline CDR1 reads GTSNPN; CDR2 reads SVGIG (reference sequence). This CDR3 contains 14 residues. The CDR3 DNA follows: TGTGCCTGGAGTCCCGGGACTTTGGGTGAAAAACTGTTTTTT. Translation: CAWSPGTLGEKLFF. The whole variable domain, filled in from reference TRBV30 and TRBJ1-4, reads SQTIHQWPATLVQPVGSPLSLECTVEGTSNPNLYWYRQAAGRGLQLLFYSVGIGQISSEVPQNLSASRPQDRQFILSSKKLLLSDSGFYLCAWSPGTLGEKLFFGSGTQLSVL.

The chain has TRBV24-1 and TRBJ2-3; 11 bases are a match to TRBD1. V lost 9 bases to trimming and J lost 6 bases; unmatched junction nucleotides: 10. Germline CDR1 is KGHDR and CDR2 is SFDVKD. The length of the CDR3 is 15 residues. The CDR3 bases are TGTGCCACCTCGACCCGGGACAGGGGGGCTGATACGCAGTATTTT. Its translation: CATSTRDRGADTQYF.

The rearrangement uses TRBV30 and TRBJ2-5; possibly TRBD1 for D (6 bases). The germline CDR1 and CDR2 sequences are GTSNPN and SVGIG (reference sequence). The CDR3 runs to 15 residues. Trimming took 4 bases from V and 5 from J, leaving 20 bases between them. CDR3 in DNA: TGTGCCTGGACAAACAGGGCTCTCGGACTCGAGACCCAGTACTTC. Translating it yields CAWTNRALGLETQYF.

The chain is built from TRBV19 and TRBJ2-1; possible D gene TRBD2, 5 bases. This CDR3 region has 14 residues. Per the germline V gene, CDR1 is LNHDA and CDR2 is SQIVND (reference sequence). V was trimmed by 7 bases and J by 0 bases, leaving 10 bases between them. As DNA, the CDR3 is TGTGCCAGTAAGCGGACTGGCTCCTACAATGAGCAGTTCTTC. Translating it yields CASKRTGSYNEQFF.

The J gene is TRBJ1-1, the V gene TRBV9; D gene uncertain. Germline lookup yields CDR1 SGDLS and CDR2 YYNGEE. The CDR3 covers 14 residues. Trimming took off 4 bases at V and 3 bases at J, with 13 bases between the two ends. CDR3 coding DNA: TGTGCCAGCAGCCAAACCCCATCAGACACTGAAGCTTTCTTT. This encodes CASSQTPSDTEAFF.

The V and J genes are TRBV2 and TRBJ2-7; a possible D gene is TRBD2 (5 bases). CDR1 SNHLY and CDR2 FYNNEI come from the germline V gene. V shed 5 bases and J shed 4 bases, with 18 bases lying between them. The CDR3 totals 15 residues. As DNA, the CDR3 is TGTGCCAGCAGTAAAGATCGGGGTATCTCTTACGAGCAGTACTTC. Amino acid sequence: CASSKDRGISYEQYF.

This clone was recorded once. V is TRBV6-5 and J is TRBJ1-6; D not resolved. The CDR3 covers 14 residues. The V end lost 6 bases, the J end lost 0 bases, and 6 bases lay between the germline ends. The germline gives CDR1 MNHEY, CDR2 SVGAGI. The CDR3 is CASSSGSYNSPLHF. CDR3 bases: TGTGCCAGCAGCTCGGGCTCCTATAATTCACCCCTCCACTTT.

The chain combines TRBV11-3 with TRBJ2-7, with no clear D. Germline V gene lookup returns CDR1 SGHNT and CDR2 YENEEA. This CDR3 contains 14 residues. V was pared by 1 base and J by 4 bases, with 11 bases between. For the CDR3, the DNA is TGTGCCAGCAGCTTAGGGGCAGGCAATTACGAGCAGTACTTC. This gives the protein CASSLGAGNYEQYF.

The genes are TRBV7-3 and TRBJ2-1; 14 nucleotides align to TRBD2. The CDR3 consists of 15 residues. Germline-derived CDR1 and CDR2 are SGHTA and FQGTGA. Trimming removed 5 bases from V and 10 bases from J; junction bases left unmatched: 7. CDR3 sequence reads: CASSVTSGGASEQFF. Here the CDR3 DNA reads TGTGCCAGCAGCGTGACTAGCGGGGGGGCCTCGGAGCAGTTCTTC.

The V call is TRBV19, the J call TRBJ2-2; unclear D gene. Germline V CDR1 and CDR2: LNHDA, SQIVND (reference sequence). The ends were cut back, 2 bases at V and 14 bases at J, with 15 bases in the middle. The CDR3 covers 13 residues. In DNA form, the CDR3 reads TGTGCCAGTAGTATATTGGGCCCGCCTGCTCTGTTTTTT. Residues: CASSILGPPALFF.

The CDR3 nucleotides read TGTGCCATCAGTGAGTCGGGGACAGAGCTTCTTAATGAAAAACTGTTTTTT. Translation gives CAISESGTELLNEKLFF. The chain couples TRBV10-3 to TRBJ1-4, with 7 bases matching TRBD1. CDR1 is ENHRY and CDR2 is SYGVKD in the germline V gene. The CDR3 consists of 17 residues. With V trimmed by 0 bases and J by 4 bases, 8 bases remained unmatched.

The chain employs TRBV3-1 (or the pseudogene TRBV3-2) and TRBJ1-5; a possible D gene is TRBD1 (6 bases). Germline V gives CDR1 LGHDT, CDR2 YNNKEL (reference sequence). The CDR3 is made up of 15 amino acids. V lost 4 bases, J lost 5 bases, and 15 bases lay in between. The CDR3 spells CASSRNQGKDQPQHF. DNA of the CDR3: TGTGCCAGCAGCCGGAACCAGGGGAAGGATCAGCCCCAGCATTTT.